The sequence of this T cell receptor beta chain was determined in a study of cytomegalovirus exposure and HLA in healthy donors. General study points: Associated with cytomegalovirus, according to the listing, were 150 to 200 TCR beta chains.

The PCR had 60 Vbeta and 13 Jbeta primers. Using immunoSEQ multiplex PCR, the repertoire was profiled, and TCRdb retains in-frame clones only, with some absent. This table has some 120,000 clones, around 77% appearing once. In regard to this clone: Its matching antigen is unknown.

Trimming stripped 2 bases from V and 8 bases from J, with 15 bases between. Germline V gene data show CDR1 as MDHEN and CDR2 as SYDVKM. CDR3 length: 15 amino acids. The sample was PBMCs. The sequence was collected from a human donor in good health. V gene TRBV28 combines with J gene TRBJ1-4; D is unclear. The CDR3 region is CASSLGFQRNEKLFF. CDR3 in DNA: TGTGCCAGCAGTTTAGGCTTTCAGAGGAACGAAAAACTGTTTTTT. The variable domain in full, with the rest retrieved from reference TRBV28 and TRBJ1-4, is DVKVTQSSRYLVKRTGEKVFLECVQDMDHENMFWYRQDPGLGLRLIYFSYDVKMKEKGDIPEGYSVSREKKERFSLILESASTNQTSMYLCASSLGFQRNEKLFFGSGTQLSVL.